The 8 T cell receptor beta chains listed next were all sequenced from one sample in a study of cytomegalovirus exposure and HLA in healthy donors. The assay was immunoSEQ multiplex PCR, and TCRdb's table has in-frame clones only and misses some. Here the sample spans roughly 300,000 clones, about nine tenths being singletons. Sequenced sample: PBMCs. Receptors were obtained from a woman aged 25-40 years in good health and CMV-seropositive.

The genes are TRBV11-2 and TRBJ2-1; 11 bases are shared with TRBD2. The trim removed 8 bases at V and 6 bases at J, leaving 9 bases unmatched. Germline V lookup: CDR1 SGHAT, CDR2 FQNNGV. There are 15 residues in the CDR3. The chain's CDR3 is CASGRLSGRGNEQFF. DNA of the CDR3: TGTGCCAGCGGGCGACTTAGCGGGAGGGGCAATGAGCAGTTCTTC.

The genes are TRBV6-1 and TRBJ2-7, with 7 bases lining up with TRBD1. The J segment lost 0 bases and the V segment lost 2 bases, leaving 7 bases of the junction unmatched. Germline-derived CDR1 and CDR2 are MNHNS and SASEGT. The CDR3 has 16 amino acids. CDR3 DNA: TGTGCCAGCAGTGAAAGGGGGCAGGGCCTCTCCTACGAGCAGTACTTC. Its protein is CASSERGQGLSYEQYF.

This chain joins TRBV5-1 and TRBJ2-1; D is undetermined. Per germline, CDR1 SGHRS and CDR2 YFSETQ. Trimming stripped 4 bases from V and 4 bases from J, with 6 bases between. This CDR3 region has 12 residues. The chain's CDR3 is CASSPSYNEQFF. Here the CDR3 DNA reads TGCGCCAGCAGCCCGAGTTACAATGAGCAGTTCTTC.

V usage is TRBV27 and J usage is TRBJ1-6, with D possibly TRBD1 on 5 matching bases. CDR1 MNHEY and CDR2 SMNVEV come from the germline V gene (reference sequence). Trimming left V 6 bases short and J 4 bases short, with 10 bases between. The CDR3 length is 14 residues. This CDR3 is CASSIRGYNSPLHF. CDR3 nucleotides: TGTGCCAGCAGCATACGGGGGTATAATTCACCCCTCCACTTT.

The chain has TRBV20-1 and TRBJ2-2; D uncertain. The length of the CDR3 is 11 residues. Trimming removed 3 bases from V and 1 base from J, with 0 bases in between. Germline CDR1 DFQATT, CDR2 SNEGSKA (reference sequence). This chain's CDR3 is CSARNTGELFF. CDR3 DNA sequence: TGCAGTGCTAGGAACACCGGGGAGCTGTTTTTT.

This clone has just one count. The genes are TRBV7-8 and TRBJ1-5; D is possibly TRBD1 (5 bases). Germline loops: CDR1 SGHVS, CDR2 FQNEAQ. The CDR3 covers 13 residues. Trimming cost V 0 bases and J 7 bases, with 7 bases left between them. CDR3: CASSLARDQPQHF. The CDR3 DNA follows: TGTGCCAGCAGCTTAGCTAGGGACCAGCCCCAGCATTTT.

The gene calls are TRBV19 and TRBJ1-5; D remains unclear. Per germline, CDR1 LNHDA and CDR2 SQIVND (reference sequence). The length of the CDR3 is 13 residues. V lost 2 bases to trimming and J lost 5 bases, with 7 bases between them. This chain's CDR3 is CASSILLHQPQHF. The CDR3 bases are TGTGCCAGTAGTATACTCCTCCATCAGCCCCAGCATTTT.

CDR3 in DNA: TGTGCCAGCAGTGATGGTTTATTTGAGCCCCAGCATTTT. Its translation is CASSDGLFEPQHF. The chain has TRBV27 and TRBJ1-5; D call uncertain. Between the trimmed V and J ends, which lost 5 bases and 8 bases, there was a span of 13 bases. The CDR3 extends over 13 amino acids. CDR1 and CDR2 from the germline V gene are MNHEY and SMNVEV (reference sequence).